These 14 T cell receptor beta chains were sequenced from one sample in a study of T cell responses to AZD1222 COVID-19 vaccine. Only in-frame clones appear in the TCRdb table, and some are missing; sequencing was by immunoSEQ multiplex PCR. The table lists approximately 100,000 clones, more than 90% of them singletons. The source was peripheral blood, collected on day 0 of AZD1222 vaccination. Receptor source: an adult in good health.

The rearrangement joins TRBV12-5 to TRBJ2-1, with D hard to call. The CDR3 is 14 amino acids. CDR1 is LGHNT, CDR2 FRNRAP, per germline. The V gene lost 2 bases and the J gene lost 8 bases, with 13 bases spanning the gap. The chain's CDR3 is CASGLPTWIDEQFF. CDR3 nucleotide sequence: TGTGCTAGTGGTTTGCCGACTTGGATCGATGAGCAGTTCTTC.

The V and J genes are TRBV19 and TRBJ1-1; 10 bases fit TRBD1. The V gene's germline CDR1 is LNHDA and CDR2 SQIVND (reference sequence). The V and J ends lost 3 bases and 4 bases, in that order; junction bases with no gene match: 2. This CDR3 contains 14 residues. CDR3 sequence reads: CASSIGQGVTEAFF. In nucleotides, the CDR3 is TGTGCCAGTAGTATCGGACAGGGGGTCACTGAAGCTTTCTTT.

This clone appeared a single time. The genes are TRBV4-1 and TRBJ2-3; D might be TRBD1 or TRBD2, each matching 6 bases. This CDR3 comprises 14 residues. The V gene lost 2 bases and the J gene lost 6 bases, with 12 bases spanning the gap. Per the germline V gene, CDR1 is MGHRA and CDR2 is YSYEKL. The CDR3, as DNA: TGCGCCAGCAGCCAACTGAGGGGGGTCGATACGCAGTATTTT. It encodes CASSQLRGVDTQYF.

The chain links TRBV12-3 or TRBV12-4 to TRBJ1-4, with D unclear. V was cut by 1 base and J by 14 bases, with 8 bases left in between. The CDR3 loop spans 11 amino acids. The CDR3 region has the DNA TGTGCCAGCAGTTTAGGAGGCTCCCTGTTTTTT. It is translated as CASSLGGSLFF.

The chain joins TRBV5-1 to TRBJ2-7, with D possibly being TRBD1 (5 bases). CDR1 and CDR2 (germline): SGHRS, YFSETQ. CDR3 length equals 12 residues. The V end lost 5 bases, the J end lost 5 bases, and 11 bases lay between the germline ends. CDR3 in DNA: TGCGCCAGCAGAGCCCAGGGAAACGAGCAGTACTTC. Translating gives CASRAQGNEQYF.

The gene calls are TRBV7-2 and TRBJ2-1; 8 bases are a match to TRBD2. V lost 1 base and J lost 8; bases outside the gene matches: 7. The CDR3 covers 15 residues. Germline V gene data show CDR1 as SGHTA and CDR2 as FQGNSA. CDR3 amino acids: CASSLEAGEPYEQFF. CDR3 coding DNA: TGTGCCAGCAGCTTAGAAGCGGGGGAACCGTATGAGCAGTTCTTC.

V is TRBV7-9 and J is TRBJ1-1; perhaps TRBD1 as D (6 bases). The CDR3 is made up of 16 amino acids. The germline CDR1 and CDR2 sequences are SEHNR and FQNEAQ (reference sequence). V shed 1 base and J shed 4 bases, with 16 bases lying between them. CDR3 nucleotides: TGTGCCAGCAGCTTAGAGGGGGGCTTTCAACGCACTGAAGCTTTCTTT. Encoded protein: CASSLEGGFQRTEAFF.

This chain connects TRBV6-4 to TRBJ1-2; the D is unclear. The CDR3 has 15 residues. V dropped 4 bases and J dropped 4 bases, with 16 bases sitting between them. Germline V CDR1 and CDR2: MRHNA, SNTAGT. CDR3 region: CASSASPGVGYGYTF. Written as DNA, the CDR3 is TGTGCCAGCAGTGCCTCCCCCGGGGTGGGCTATGGCTACACCTTC.

In nucleotides, the CDR3 is TGTGCCAGTAGTATGGCGGGGCTTCCGAATTCACCCCTCCACTTT. Its protein product is CASSMAGLPNSPLHF. This chain links TRBV19 with TRBJ1-6; the D gene is possibly TRBD1 (5 bases). V was clipped by 3 bases and J by 7 bases, with 13 bases between them. This CDR3 spans 15 amino acids. Germline assignment: CDR1 LNHDA and CDR2 SQIVND (reference sequence).

This clone was seen just once. V is TRBV5-1 and J is TRBJ1-2; D may be TRBD1 (6 bases). The germline gives CDR1 SGHRS, CDR2 YFSETQ. Trimming took off 2 bases at V and 4 bases at J, with 15 bases between the two ends. CDR3 length equals 15 residues. This chain's CDR3 is CASSFNHRDLYGYTF. The CDR3 bases are TGCGCCAGCAGCTTTAACCACAGGGACCTCTATGGCTACACCTTC.

As DNA, the CDR3 is TGTGCCAGTAGTATGTTGACAGGTCAGGGGCCTGACACTGAAGCTTTCTTT. Translation: CASSMLTGQGPDTEAFF. The chain combines TRBV19 with TRBJ1-1; tentatively, D is TRBD1 (6 bases). Deletions cut 3 bases from V and 3 bases from J, with 20 bases between. The CDR3 has 17 residues. The V gene's germline CDR1 is LNHDA and CDR2 SQIVND (reference sequence).

V is TRBV2 and J is TRBJ2-3; 9 nucleotides match TRBD1. The V and J ends lost 6 bases and 11 bases, in that order; junction bases with no gene match: 6. CDR1 is SNHLY and CDR2 is FYNNEI in the germline V gene. The CDR3 has 12 amino acids. CDR3: CASRLPGQGQYF. The CDR3, as DNA: TGTGCCAGCAGGCTACCGGGACAGGGGCAGTATTTT.

CDR3 nucleotides: TGTGCCAGCAGCCCAAATAGTAGGGAAAAAAACATTCAGTACTTC. Translated: CASSPNSREKNIQYF. V usage is TRBV3-1 (or the pseudogene TRBV3-2) and J usage is TRBJ2-4; no reliable D call. The V gene lost 4 bases and the J gene lost 4 bases, with 14 bases spanning the gap. Germline loops: CDR1 LGHDT, CDR2 YNNKEL (reference sequence). CDR3 length: 15 residues.

CDR3 bases: TGTGCCACCAGCAGAGATCAAAGGCTGAACACTGAAGCTTTCTTT. Residues: CATSRDQRLNTEAFF. J is TRBJ1-1 and V is TRBV15, with no clear D. Between the trimmed V and J ends, which lost 0 bases and 0 bases, there was a span of 8 bases. The length of the CDR3 is 15 residues. The V gene's germline CDR1 is LNHNV and CDR2 YYDKDF (reference sequence).